Listed below are T cell receptor beta chains from one sample, sequenced in a study of T cells in Graves' hyperthyroidism and ophthalmopathy. One entry per CDR3 protein results from TCRdb running MiXCR on the multiplex PCR reads. The sample lists over 500,000 distinct CDR3 sequences; roughly 45% were seen once. Sequenced: peripheral blood or thyroid tissue (not recorded which). These receptors were obtained from an adult woman with Graves' disease, either hyperthyroidism or ophthalmopathy (not recorded which). Each CDR3 is given with its conserved first and last residue.

j_gene,v_gene,CDR3aa
TRBJ2-3,TRBV20-1,CSASSGSKGTDTQYF
TRBJ1-5,TRBV20-1,CSARAEDYSNQPQHF
TRBJ2-5,TRBV7-2,CASSFSGTSGQTQYF
TRBJ2-3,TRBV7-2,CASSSTPPLWGRGDTQYF
TRBJ2-5,TRBV7-3,CASSSRLAGYETQYF
TRBJ1-2,TRBV20-1,CSAYHGSYGYTF
TRBJ2-7,TRBV5-1,CASSGGLAGGHEQYF
TRBJ1-1,TRBV20-1,CSARGGTEAFF
TRBJ2-6,TRBV15,CATGGVLGANVLTF
TRBJ2-7,TRBV27,CASSFRDSEDEQYF
TRBJ2-7,TRBV11-2,CASSPVAGKGFYEQYF
TRBJ1-3,TRBV7-9,CASSSGTEANTIYF
TRBJ1-5,TRBV2,CASSGTSGQETQHF
TRBJ2-2,TRBV29-1,CSVGHPTGELFF
TRBJ1-3,TRBV10-3,CAISESAGNTIYF
TRBJ1-2,TRBV29-1,CSVEPGQEANYGYTF
TRBJ1-3,TRBV2,CASTGAPITGDTIYF
TRBJ2-5,TRBV20-1,CSAMGLAETQYF
TRBJ1-2,TRBV9,CASSVASRNYGYTF
TRBJ2-7,TRBV12-3/TRBV12-4,CASSLGGQGPSYEQYF
TRBJ1-4,TRBV11-1,CASIARGVEKLFF
TRBJ1-5,TRBV9,CASSVDGGDNQPQHF
TRBJ1-2,TRBV19,CASRGGTKGYTF